This is a list of T cell receptor beta chains from one sample in a study of blood T cell repertoires in COVID-19. Some clones are missing from TCRdb's copy, which holds only in-frame ones; the method was immunoSEQ multiplex PCR. The sample has some 240,000 clones; 70% to 90% are singletons. Material for sequencing was PBMCs or T cells enriched from blood (not recorded which). Source of these receptors: a woman between 45 and 65 years old who had been exposed to COVID-19. CDR3s include the opening cysteine and the closing phenylalanine or tryptophan. A D gene is named only where the DNA matches it firmly. Clone size, where shown, is once, few, many, or a class for clones that have expanded.

clone size: NA
V gene: TRBV3-1/TRBV3-2
J gene: TRBJ1-5
D gene: TRBD1
CDR3 DNA: TGTGCCAGCAGCTTCGTCCGGGCAGGGGGCTGGGGATGGGATCAGCCCCAGCATTTT
CDR3 protein: CASSFVRAGGWGWDQPQHF

clone size: NA
V gene: TRBV12-5
J gene: TRBJ2-1
D gene: TRBD1
CDR3 DNA: TGTGCTAGGGACAGGGGGATGTACAATGAGCAGTTCTTC
CDR3 protein: CARDRGMYNEQFF

clone size: few
V gene: TRBV5-4
J gene: TRBJ2-5
D gene: NA
CDR3 DNA: TGTGCCAGCAGCAGACAGGTAGGAGAGACCCAGTACTTC
CDR3 protein: CASSRQVGETQYF

clone size: NA
V gene: TRBV11-2
J gene: TRBJ1-1
D gene: NA
CDR3 DNA: TGTGCCAGCAGCTTAGGCCTAGGGGTAGTGAACACTGAAGCTTTCTTT
CDR3 protein: CASSLGLGVVNTEAFF

clone size: NA
V gene: TRBV19
J gene: TRBJ1-1
D gene: NA
CDR3 DNA: TGTGCCAGTAGTATCGGGGGTGTCTTTGAAGCTTTCTTT
CDR3 protein: CASSIGGVFEAFF

clone size: NA
V gene: TRBV18
J gene: TRBJ1-3
D gene: NA
CDR3 DNA: TGTGCCAGCTCCCCCGACACCCTAGGAAACACCATATATTTT
CDR3 protein: CASSPDTLGNTIYF

clone size: few
V gene: TRBV5-1
J gene: TRBJ2-5
D gene: NA
CDR3 DNA: TGCGCCAGCAGCCCACAGGGTACCCCTATCAAAGAGACCCAGTACTTC
CDR3 protein: CASSPQGTPIKETQYF

clone size: once
V gene: TRBV5-4
J gene: TRBJ2-7
D gene: TRBD1
CDR3 DNA: TGTGCCAGCTCCCTTCAGGGACAGGGATCCTACGAGCAGTACTTC
CDR3 protein: CASSLQGQGSYEQYF

clone size: NA
V gene: TRBV28
J gene: TRBJ1-4
D gene: NA
CDR3 DNA: TGTGCCAGCCTGCGGGGGGGACCTAATGAAAAACTGTTTTTT
CDR3 protein: CASLRGGPNEKLFF

clone size: NA
V gene: TRBV20-1
J gene: TRBJ1-5
D gene: TRBD1
CDR3 DNA: TGCAGTGCTAGTGATTTCCGGCAGGGGGGCAATCAGCCCCAGCATTTT
CDR3 protein: CSASDFRQGGNQPQHF

clone size: NA
V gene: TRBV7-8
J gene: TRBJ2-3
D gene: NA
CDR3 DNA: TGTGCCAGCAGGCAGACCCTGATAGGGGAGGGCACAGATACGCAGTATTTT
CDR3 protein: CASRQTLIGEGTDTQYF

clone size: NA
V gene: TRBV7-9
J gene: TRBJ1-1
D gene: NA
CDR3 DNA: TGTGCCAGCAGCCGCCTAGGGGTGGGAAGAGAAGCTTTCTTT
CDR3 protein: CASSRLGVGREAFF

clone size: NA
V gene: TRBV2
J gene: TRBJ1-3
D gene: NA
CDR3 DNA: TGTGCCAGCAGCCCCGCGTTAAGCTCTGGAAACACCATATATTTT
CDR3 protein: CASSPALSSGNTIYF

clone size: NA
V gene: TRBV3-1/TRBV3-2
J gene: TRBJ1-5
D gene: NA
CDR3 DNA: TGTGCCAGCAGCCAGGGGGGTCAGCCCCAGCATTTT
CDR3 protein: CASSQGGQPQHF

clone size: NA
V gene: TRBV5-1
J gene: TRBJ1-6
D gene: NA
CDR3 DNA: TGCGCCAGCAGTCCCGGTGAGAATAATTCACCCCTCCACTTT
CDR3 protein: CASSPGENNSPLHF

clone size: NA
V gene: TRBV10-3
J gene: TRBJ1-2
D gene: NA
CDR3 DNA: TGTGCCACCTTCGACGGGGGGGTCTATGGCTACACCTTC
CDR3 protein: CATFDGGVYGYTF

clone size: few
V gene: TRBV7-9
J gene: TRBJ1-1
D gene: NA
CDR3 DNA: TGTGCCAGCAGCTTAGATGGCACCCTCGGGTCAGAAGCTTTCTTT
CDR3 protein: CASSLDGTLGSEAFF

clone size: NA
V gene: TRBV21-1
J gene: TRBJ1-1
D gene: NA
CDR3 DNA: TGTGCCAGCAGCAAAGGAGACAGGGTAAGTAAAGCTTTCTTT
CDR3 protein: CASSKGDRVSKAFF

clone size: NA
V gene: TRBV14
J gene: TRBJ1-4
D gene: TRBD1
CDR3 DNA: TGTGCCAGCAGCCAAGATTATTCGACAGGGACCTTTGAAAAACTGTTTTTT
CDR3 protein: CASSQDYSTGTFEKLFF

clone size: NA
V gene: TRBV9
J gene: TRBJ1-4
D gene: NA
CDR3 DNA: TGTGCCAGCAGCGTAGAGGGAAGGGGGAAACTGTTTTTT
CDR3 protein: CASSVEGRGKLFF

clone size: NA
V gene: TRBV7-2
J gene: TRBJ1-5
D gene: NA
CDR3 DNA: TGTGCCAGCAGCTTGAGTGAAACAGATCAGCCCCAGCATTTT
CDR3 protein: CASSLSETDQPQHF

clone size: NA
V gene: TRBV6-2/TRBV6-3
J gene: TRBJ2-6
D gene: TRBD1
CDR3 DNA: TGTGCCAGCAGTAAACAGGGGGGCGCTATCTCTGGGGCCAACGTCCTGACTTTC
CDR3 protein: CASSKQGGAISGANVLTF

clone size: NA
V gene: TRBV28
J gene: TRBJ2-1
D gene: TRBD1
CDR3 DNA: TGTGCCAGCACAGGCACCGGGACAGGGGGCCTTAATGAGCAGTTCTTC
CDR3 protein: CASTGTGTGGLNEQFF

clone size: NA
V gene: TRBV10-3
J gene: TRBJ1-2
D gene: TRBD1
CDR3 DNA: TGTGCCATCATGAGGGACAGCGATAACTATGGCTACACCTTC
CDR3 protein: CAIMRDSDNYGYTF

clone size: NA
V gene: TRBV11-2
J gene: TRBJ2-1
D gene: NA
CDR3 DNA: TGTGCCAGCAGCTTAGCTGGCAGCTCCTACAATGAGCAGTTCTTC
CDR3 protein: CASSLAGSSYNEQFF

clone size: NA
V gene: TRBV19
J gene: TRBJ2-1
D gene: NA
CDR3 DNA: TGTGCCAGTAGCCTACGGGATTTTAGCTCCTACAATGAGCAGTTCTTC
CDR3 protein: CASSLRDFSSYNEQFF

clone size: NA
V gene: TRBV5-1
J gene: TRBJ1-1
D gene: NA
CDR3 DNA: TGCGCCAGCAGCTTGGCGTCAGCGGTGACGACTGAAGCTTTCTTT
CDR3 protein: CASSLASAVTTEAFF

clone size: few
V gene: TRBV24-1
J gene: TRBJ1-5
D gene: NA
CDR3 DNA: TGTGCCACCAGTCCAGGACAGTTGGACCATCAGCCCCAGCATTTT
CDR3 protein: CATSPGQLDHQPQHF

clone size: NA
V gene: TRBV6-2/TRBV6-3
J gene: TRBJ1-5
D gene: TRBD1
CDR3 DNA: TGTGCCAGCAGTCCGCTGGGACAGGGAGGACAGCCCCAGCATTTT
CDR3 protein: CASSPLGQGGQPQHF

clone size: NA
V gene: TRBV7-2
J gene: TRBJ2-6
D gene: TRBD1
CDR3 DNA: TGTGCCAGCAGCCCTGGACAGGGTTTCTCTGGGGCCAACGTCCTGACTTTC
CDR3 protein: CASSPGQGFSGANVLTF

clone size: NA
V gene: TRBV19
J gene: TRBJ1-3
D gene: NA
CDR3 DNA: TGTGCCAGTAGTATTCAGGACTCTGGAAACACCATATATTTT
CDR3 protein: CASSIQDSGNTIYF

clone size: NA
V gene: TRBV7-6
J gene: TRBJ2-7
D gene: NA
CDR3 DNA: TGTGCCAGCAGCCCGAATAATAGGGGAGGCGAGCAGTACTTC
CDR3 protein: CASSPNNRGGEQYF

clone size: NA
V gene: TRBV5-4
J gene: TRBJ1-1
D gene: TRBD1
CDR3 DNA: TGTGCCAGCAGCCAAGGGACAGGGGAGGGAGTTAAGGAAGCTTTCTTT
CDR3 protein: CASSQGTGEGVKEAFF

clone size: once
V gene: TRBV20-1
J gene: TRBJ1-1
D gene: NA
CDR3 DNA: TGCAGTGCTGGGGGGGGGCCTGAAGCTTTCTTT
CDR3 protein: CSAGGGPEAFF

clone size: NA
V gene: TRBV6-5
J gene: TRBJ1-3
D gene: NA
CDR3 DNA: TGTGCCAGCAGTTCCGGGGAATCTGGAAACACCATATATTTT
CDR3 protein: CASSSGESGNTIYF

clone size: few
V gene: TRBV11-2
J gene: TRBJ1-2
D gene: NA
CDR3 DNA: TGTGCCAGCAGCTTAGATGGGAGGAGGGGCTCTTACTATGGCTACACCTTC
CDR3 protein: CASSLDGRRGSYYGYTF

clone size: NA
V gene: TRBV6-6
J gene: TRBJ1-1
D gene: NA
CDR3 DNA: TGTGCCAGCACCGAGGGTAGGGCCACTGAAGCTTTCTTT
CDR3 protein: CASTEGRATEAFF

clone size: NA
V gene: TRBV6-5
J gene: TRBJ2-7
D gene: TRBD1
CDR3 DNA: TGTGCCAGCAGTTACCCCGCGGGACAGGACTACTACGAGCAGTACTTC
CDR3 protein: CASSYPAGQDYYEQYF

clone size: few
V gene: TRBV7-6
J gene: TRBJ2-7
D gene: TRBD2
CDR3 DNA: TGTGCCAGCAGCTTAGGCCTAGCGGGGGACGAGCAGTACTTC
CDR3 protein: CASSLGLAGDEQYF

clone size: NA
V gene: TRBV7-2
J gene: TRBJ2-4
D gene: TRBD2
CDR3 DNA: TGTGCCAGCAGCACAAGTACCGGGACTAGAGTATACTTC
CDR3 protein: CASSTSTGTRVYF

clone size: NA
V gene: TRBV4-2
J gene: TRBJ2-7
D gene: NA
CDR3 DNA: TGTGCCAGCAGCCAAGATCTCGGTCAGGGGCCTTCCTACGAGCAGTACTTC
CDR3 protein: CASSQDLGQGPSYEQYF

clone size: NA
V gene: TRBV28
J gene: TRBJ2-3
D gene: TRBD1
CDR3 DNA: TGTGCCAGCCAAGGGGGCGCTATGACAGATACGCAGTATTTT
CDR3 protein: CASQGGAMTDTQYF

clone size: NA
V gene: TRBV6-5
J gene: TRBJ2-3
D gene: TRBD2
CDR3 DNA: TGTGCCAGCAATCCTGGGGGGGATTTCACAGATACGCAGTATTTT
CDR3 protein: CASNPGGDFTDTQYF

clone size: NA
V gene: TRBV7-3
J gene: TRBJ1-1
D gene: TRBD1
CDR3 DNA: TGTGCCAGCAGCTTACCGGGACAGGGAAGGGCTTTCTTT
CDR3 protein: CASSLPGQGRAFF

clone size: NA
V gene: TRBV11-1
J gene: TRBJ2-5
D gene: TRBD2
CDR3 DNA: TGTGCCAGCAGCTCATGGACTAGCGGGGGGCAGCAGACCCAGTACTTC
CDR3 protein: CASSSWTSGGQQTQYF

clone size: NA
V gene: TRBV24-1
J gene: TRBJ1-2
D gene: NA
CDR3 DNA: TGTGCCACCAGTGATCTGGGGGGAGGTGGCTACACCTTC
CDR3 protein: CATSDLGGGGYTF

clone size: NA
V gene: TRBV27
J gene: TRBJ1-2
D gene: TRBD1
CDR3 DNA: TGTGCCAGCAGTCCGACAGGGTATGGCTACACCTTC
CDR3 protein: CASSPTGYGYTF

clone size: NA
V gene: TRBV6-5
J gene: TRBJ1-3
D gene: NA
CDR3 DNA: TGTGCCAGTCCCTCAGGGGCAGGAAACACCATATATTTT
CDR3 protein: CASPSGAGNTIYF

clone size: NA
V gene: TRBV6-6
J gene: TRBJ1-4
D gene: TRBD1
CDR3 DNA: TGTGCCAGCGCCCTGGGACAGGAACTAAGTAATGAAAAACTGTTTTTT
CDR3 protein: CASALGQELSNEKLFF

clone size: NA
V gene: TRBV6-5
J gene: TRBJ2-7
D gene: TRBD1
CDR3 DNA: TGTGCCAGCACCGACAGGGTTGGGCGAGAGCAGTACTTC
CDR3 protein: CASTDRVGREQYF

clone size: NA
V gene: TRBV29-1
J gene: TRBJ1-1
D gene: NA
CDR3 DNA: TGCAGCGTCGGCCTGGGTCCAAAGGGGGCTTTCTTT
CDR3 protein: CSVGLGPKGAFF

clone size: NA
V gene: TRBV13
J gene: TRBJ2-7
D gene: TRBD1
CDR3 DNA: TGTGCCAGCAGCTCTGGCAGGGGGTATTACGAGCAGTACTTC
CDR3 protein: CASSSGRGYYEQYF

clone size: few
V gene: TRBV2
J gene: TRBJ2-4
D gene: NA
CDR3 DNA: TGTGCCACCACAGATAGGAAAAACATTCAGTACTTC
CDR3 protein: CATTDRKNIQYF

clone size: NA
V gene: TRBV18
J gene: TRBJ1-2
D gene: TRBD1
CDR3 DNA: TGTGCCAGCTCACCCTCTGCGACAGGGGATCGCTATGGCTACACCTTC
CDR3 protein: CASSPSATGDRYGYTF

clone size: NA
V gene: TRBV11-2
J gene: TRBJ2-3
D gene: TRBD2
CDR3 DNA: TGTGCCAGCAGCTTACTGCTAGCGGGGGGGTTCGGCACAGATACGCAGTATTTT
CDR3 protein: CASSLLLAGGFGTDTQYF

clone size: NA
V gene: TRBV4-3
J gene: TRBJ2-3
D gene: TRBD2
CDR3 DNA: TGCGCCAGCAGCCAAGATCCAGCGGGGGCGAGCACAGATACGCAGTATTTT
CDR3 protein: CASSQDPAGASTDTQYF

clone size: NA
V gene: TRBV19
J gene: TRBJ1-2
D gene: TRBD1
CDR3 DNA: TGTGCCAGTAGTATAGAGGGACAGGGCGTCTACACCTTC
CDR3 protein: CASSIEGQGVYTF

clone size: NA
V gene: TRBV4-1
J gene: TRBJ1-4
D gene: NA
CDR3 DNA: TGCGCCAGCAGCCAGGCAGGAAATGAAAAACTGTTTTTT
CDR3 protein: CASSQAGNEKLFF

clone size: once
V gene: TRBV18
J gene: TRBJ1-1
D gene: NA
CDR3 DNA: TGTGCCAGCTTCAATTCGGGGGGCGAAGCTTTCTTT
CDR3 protein: CASFNSGGEAFF

clone size: NA
V gene: TRBV19
J gene: TRBJ1-1
D gene: NA
CDR3 DNA: TGTGCCAGTAGGCCAGACAGAAGCACTGAAGCTTTCTTT
CDR3 protein: CASRPDRSTEAFF